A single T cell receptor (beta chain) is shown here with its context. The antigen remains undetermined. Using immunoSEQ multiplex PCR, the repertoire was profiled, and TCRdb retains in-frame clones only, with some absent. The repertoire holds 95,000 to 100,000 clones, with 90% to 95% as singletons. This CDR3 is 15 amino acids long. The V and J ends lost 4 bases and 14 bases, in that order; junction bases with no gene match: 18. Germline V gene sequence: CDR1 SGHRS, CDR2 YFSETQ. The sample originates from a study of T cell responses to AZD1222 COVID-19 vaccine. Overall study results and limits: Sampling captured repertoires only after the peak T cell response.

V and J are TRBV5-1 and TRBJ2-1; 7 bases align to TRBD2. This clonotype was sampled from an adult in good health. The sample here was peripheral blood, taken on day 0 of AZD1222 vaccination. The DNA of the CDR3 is TGCGCCAGCAGCAACAGTCCGGGACTACCCCTTGGGGAGTTCTTC. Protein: CASSNSPGLPLGEFF.